Following are 11 T cell receptor beta chains from one sample sequenced in a study of cytomegalovirus exposure and HLA in healthy donors. PCR involved 60 Vbeta and 13 Jbeta primers. Using immunoSEQ multiplex PCR, the repertoire was profiled, and TCRdb retains in-frame clones only, with some absent. Seen here are around 120,000 clones, 60% to 85% observed once, and the top ten hold roughly 3.2%. The sample comprised PBMCs. These TCRs come from a man younger than 45 in good health and CMV-seronegative.

The V call is TRBV11-2, the J call TRBJ2-1; TRBD2 might be the D (5 bases). V was trimmed by 3 bases and J by 8 bases, leaving 20 bases between them. The CDR3 spans 16 residues. Looked up from germline, CDR1 is SGHAT and CDR2 is FQNNGV. CDR3 sequence (DNA): TGTGCCAGCAGCTTCCTAGCCGTGGGGTCGATCGATGAGCAGTTCTTC. Protein product: CASSFLAVGSIDEQFF.

In its sample, this clone was seen once. This chain links TRBV5-1 with TRBJ2-2, with TRBD2 as a possible D gene (6 bases). There are 16 residues in the CDR3. In germline, CDR1 is SGHRS, CDR2 YFSETQ. Trimming removed 4 bases at V and 0 bases at J, with 13 bases between. This CDR3 is CASSPIAAPNTGELFF. The CDR3 nucleotides are TGCGCCAGCAGCCCAATAGCGGCCCCGAACACCGGGGAGCTGTTTTTT.

The rearrangement links TRBV11-2 to TRBJ2-1; D might be TRBD2 (5 bases). Germline CDR1 SGHAT, CDR2 FQNNGV. The CDR3 has 13 residues. The V and J ends lost 6 bases and 7 bases respectively, with 13 bases between them. CDR3 protein: CASRSVARNEQFF. In DNA, the CDR3 is TGTGCCAGCAGGTCAGTAGCGAGGAATGAGCAGTTCTTC.

The gene calls are TRBV30 and TRBJ2-7; possibly TRBD1 for D (5 bases). Trimming pared 3 bases from V and 3 bases from J, leaving 6 bases between. CDR1 is GTSNPN, CDR2 SVGIG, per germline (reference sequence). The CDR3 runs 11 residues. The CDR3 sequence: CAWRQGYEQYF. As DNA, the CDR3 is TGTGCCTGGAGGCAGGGCTACGAGCAGTACTTC.

This sequence joins TRBV29-1 and TRBJ1-1; the D gene is possibly TRBD1 (6 bases). The V and J ends lost 4 bases and 4 bases respectively, with 10 bases between them. The CDR3 spans 12 residues. CDR1 and CDR2 (germline): SQVTM, ANQGSEA. The CDR3 loop reads CSVVQGSTEAFF. Here the CDR3 DNA reads TGCAGCGTTGTACAGGGAAGCACTGAAGCTTTCTTT.

The genes are TRBV5-1 and TRBJ1-2, with 10 bases fitting TRBD1. Germline CDR1 and CDR2: SGHRS and YFSETQ. This CDR3 is built from 15 residues. Unmatched junction bases numbered 9, after V lost 4 bases and J lost 6 bases. The chain's CDR3 is CASSGPGQGSDGYTF. DNA for the CDR3: TGCGCCAGCAGCGGGCCGGGACAGGGGTCGGATGGCTACACCTTC.

This clone came up a few times. The chain couples TRBV14 to TRBJ1-2, with 12 bases identical to TRBD1. V shed 0 bases and J 0 bases; nucleotides not matched to a gene: 8. Germline V gene lookup returns CDR1 SGHDN and CDR2 FVKESK. The CDR3 extends over 19 amino acids. The CDR3 spells CASSQDRGDRGLPNYGYTF. DNA of the CDR3: TGTGCCAGCAGCCAAGATAGAGGGGACAGGGGGCTCCCTAACTATGGCTACACCTTC.

The chain combines TRBV5-1 with TRBJ2-3; no clear D. V was cut by 0 bases and J by 1 base, with 3 bases left in between. Germline V gives CDR1 SGHRS, CDR2 YFSETQ. This CDR3 has 13 residues. As DNA, the CDR3 is TGCGCCAGCAGCTTGGAGCGCACAGATACGCAGTATTTT. Encoded protein: CASSLERTDTQYF. Combining the CDR3 with reference TRBV5-1 and TRBJ2-3 gives the whole variable domain KAGVTQTPRYLIKTRGQQVTLSCSPISGHRSVSWYQQTPGQGLQFLFEYFSETQRNKGNFPGRFSGRQFSNSRSEMNVSTLELGDSALYLCASSLERTDTQYFGPGTRLTVL.

The rearrangement joins TRBV19 to TRBJ1-2, with D possibly being TRBD1 (6 bases). This CDR3 is 13 amino acids long. Germline V gives CDR1 LNHDA, CDR2 SQIVND (reference sequence). Trimming stripped 3 bases from V and 8 bases from J, with 13 bases between. The CDR3 DNA is TGTGCCAGTAGTATTGACAGGTCTCGCGGCTACACCTTC. Protein sequence: CASSIDRSRGYTF.

The chain links TRBV30 to TRBJ1-2; D might be TRBD1 (6 bases). Germline V gene lookup returns CDR1 GTSNPN and CDR2 SVGIG (reference sequence). Trimming took 2 bases from V and 4 from J, leaving 17 bases between them. The CDR3 spans 15 residues. The CDR3: CAWSTSGGWIYGYTF. CDR3 nucleotides: TGTGCCTGGAGTACGTCGGGGGGCTGGATCTATGGCTACACCTTC. The whole variable domain, remainder taken from reference TRBV30 and TRBJ1-2, is SQTIHQWPATLVQPVGSPLSLECTVEGTSNPNLYWYRQAAGRGLQLLFYSVGIGQISSEVPQNLSASRPQDRQFILSSKKLLLSDSGFYLCAWSTSGGWIYGYTFGSGTRLTVV.

The chain combines TRBV7-9 with TRBJ1-1, with D possibly matching TRBD1 (6 bases). Per germline, CDR1 SEHNR and CDR2 FQNEAQ (reference sequence). V gave up 0 bases and J gave up 0 bases, with 8 bases separating them. This CDR3 contains 15 residues. The CDR3 sequence is CASSLAGGLNTEAFF. DNA of the CDR3: TGTGCCAGCAGCTTAGCAGGGGGACTGAACACTGAAGCTTTCTTT.